This T cell receptor (beta chain) emerged from a study of blood T cell repertoires in COVID-19. As for the study in general: Spain, Italy and the United States supplied samples that represented acute and convalescent COVID-19. T cells, B-cell-depleted T cells, or PBMCs provided the cDNA or gDNA that served as material.

CDR1 and CDR2 from the germline V gene are SGHRS and YFSETQ. CDR3 length equals 14 residues. The V gene end was trimmed by 4 bases and the J gene end by 8 bases; junction bases not matched to a gene: 5. Assay used: immunoSEQ multiplex PCR; TCRdb lists only in-frame clones, some missing. The table records around 110,000 clones, more than 80% of them present only once. The chain recombines TRBV5-1 with TRBJ2-1; 11 nucleotides align to TRBD1. The sequencing sample was made of peripheral blood. This TCR came from a man aged 35 to 55 with active or convalescent COVID-19. The CDR3 is CASSPGTGGDEQFF. DNA of the CDR3: TGCGCCAGCAGCCCTGGGACAGGGGGAGATGAGCAGTTCTTC.